The 5 T cell receptor beta chains below were found in one sample sequenced in a study of cytomegalovirus exposure and HLA in healthy donors. PCR employed 60 Vbeta and 13 Jbeta primers. The table came from immunoSEQ multiplex PCR; TCRdb's copy has only in-frame clones and leaves some out. In the table there are 100,000 to 150,000 clones, around 80% of which are singletons. The sample was PBMCs. These receptors all stem from a boy under 10 years old in good health and CMV-seronegative.

The V and J genes are TRBV5-1 and TRBJ1-1, with D tentatively TRBD1 (5 bases). The CDR3 consists of 15 residues. Germline V gene sequence: CDR1 SGHRS, CDR2 YFSETQ. Trimming took off 0 bases at V and 2 bases at J, with 11 bases between the two ends. This chain's CDR3 is CASSLADSANTEAFF. In DNA, the CDR3 is TGCGCCAGCAGCTTGGCCGACAGCGCCAACACTGAAGCTTTCTTT. The full variable domain, in which reference TRBV5-1 and TRBJ1-1 provide the parts outside the CDR3, is KAGVTQTPRYLIKTRGQQVTLSCSPISGHRSVSWYQQTPGQGLQFLFEYFSETQRNKGNFPGRFSGRQFSNSRSEMNVSTLELGDSALYLCASSLADSANTEAFFGQGTRLTVV.

This clone has a single count. V is TRBV6-5 and J is TRBJ1-5; 8 bases are shared with TRBD1. V gave up 6 bases and J gave up 4 bases; unmatched junction bases: 8. CDR1 is MNHEY, CDR2 SVGAGI, per germline. The length of the CDR3 is 15 residues. For the CDR3, the DNA is TGTGCCAGCAGCCGAGACAGGGGCGGGAATCAGCCCCAGCATTTT. Protein: CASSRDRGGNQPQHF.

The chain combines TRBV11-2 with TRBJ2-2; D perhaps matches TRBD2 (6 bases). Germline V CDR1 and CDR2: SGHAT, FQNNGV. Between the trimmed V and J ends, which lost 10 bases and 5 bases, there was a span of 17 bases. This CDR3 is 14 amino acids long. The CDR3 DNA is TGTGCCATACCCCTCCCGGCGGGGACCGGGGAGCTGTTTTTT. It encodes CAIPLPAGTGELFF.

The sample holds a few counts of this clone. At one boundary the junction diverges from the germline segment, which might be a read error. The chain links TRBV7-9 to TRBJ1-2, with 9 bases fitting TRBD1. From germline, CDR1 is SEHNR and CDR2 FQNEAQ (reference sequence). The CDR3 has 15 residues. DNA of the CDR3: TGTTCCAGCAGCTTATCACCGGGACAGGGTTATGGCTACACCTTC. This codes for CSSSLSPGQGYGYTF. The full variable domain, in which reference TRBV7-9 and TRBJ1-2 provide the parts outside the CDR3, is DTGVSQNPRHKITKRGQNVTFRCDPISEHNRLYWYRQTLGQGPEFLTYFQNEAQLEKSRLLSDRFSAERPKGSFSTLEIQRTEQGDSAMYLCSSSLSPGQGYGYTFGSGTRLTVV.

The chain combines TRBV9 with TRBJ2-1; TRBD1 matches at 9 bases. V gave up 3 bases and J gave up 3 bases; unmatched junction bases: 7. CDR3 length: 16 residues. Germline V gene lookup returns CDR1 SGDLS and CDR2 YYNGEE. As DNA, the CDR3 is TGTGCCAGCAGCGCCCCTCGGGACAGGGACTACAATGAGCAGTTCTTC. This sequence encodes CASSAPRDRDYNEQFF.